The 29 T cell receptor beta chains below come from one sample, sequenced in a study of beta chain features in type 1 diabetes. As every portion of the isolated RNA was reverse transcribed, the sequencing read expressed TCRB transcripts. Produced via immunoSEQ multiplex PCR; TCRdb's table is partial and in-frame only. The sample has around 97,000 clones; approximately 30% are singletons. Study-wide findings and caveats: All four CD4+ subsets of Type 1 diabetes patients contained TCRB CDR3s that were moderately but significantly shorter.

For these TCRs, the target antigens are not known. The sample taken for sequencing was central memory CD4+ T cells from blood. These receptors all come from a woman aged 18-30 years with type 1 diabetes.

This sequence joins TRBV11-3 and TRBJ2-1; 14 bases align to TRBD2. Germline V gene data show CDR1 as SGHNT and CDR2 as YENEEA. The CDR3 runs to 17 residues. The ends lost 2 bases at V and 6 bases at J; junction bases unmatched: 6. The CDR3 sequence is CASSLPGLAGAGNEQFF. Here the CDR3 DNA reads TGTGCCAGCAGCTTACCGGGACTAGCGGGAGCGGGCAATGAGCAGTTCTTC.

The chain has TRBV28 and TRBJ1-5; D possibly corresponds to TRBD1 (5 bases). Trimming cost V 6 bases and J 3 bases, with 15 bases left between them. CDR1 MDHEN and CDR2 SYDVKM come from the germline V gene. The CDR3 has 15 residues. Here the CDR3 reads CASRLAGVANQPQHF. CDR3 coding DNA: TGTGCCAGCAGACTGGCGGGGGTCGCCAATCAGCCCCAGCATTTT.

This sequence joins TRBV21-1 and TRBJ1-1; the D call TRBD1 from the table was never checked on the DNA. TRBV21-1 is a known pseudogene. The CDR3 runs 15 residues. Written as DNA, the CDR3 is TGTGCCAGCAGCAAAGTAACAGGCAAGAACACTGAAGCTTTCTTT. This gives the protein CASSKVTGKNTEAFF.

The rearrangement joins TRBV6-1 to TRBJ1-2; D call uncertain. CDR1 and CDR2 (germline): MNHNS, SASEGT. Trimming took 4 bases from V and 5 from J, leaving 17 bases between them. The CDR3 runs 15 residues. CDR3 sequence: CASSADGAGGYGYTF. The DNA of the CDR3 is TGTGCCAGCAGTGCGGACGGTGCCGGAGGGTATGGCTACACCTTC.

This chain uses TRBV18 with TRBJ2-5; maybe TRBD1 (6 bases). Germline V gene lookup returns CDR1 KGHSH and CDR2 LQKENI. The ends were cut back, 6 bases at V and 6 bases at J, with 20 bases in the middle. CDR3 size: 15 residues. The DNA of the CDR3 is TGTGCCAGCTCTCAGGACAGCGCGTCTGGAAAGACCCAGTACTTC. It codes for CASSQDSASGKTQYF.

CDR3 sequence: CASSLLTRTDTQYF. The CDR3 nucleotides are TGTGCCAGCAGTTTGCTGACTAGGACAGATACGCAGTATTTT. The rearrangement uses TRBV28 and TRBJ2-3, with D perhaps matching TRBD2 (6 bases). Between the trimmed V and J ends, which lost 3 bases and 3 bases, there was a span of 10 bases. Germline V gene sequence: CDR1 MDHEN, CDR2 SYDVKM. The CDR3 is made up of 14 amino acids.

This clone has only a few counts. The J gene is TRBJ1-2, the V gene TRBV25-1, with TRBD1 as a possible D gene (6 bases). The germline V gene encodes CDR1 MGHDK and CDR2 SYGVNS. This CDR3 comprises 12 residues. Trimming removed 3 bases at V and 8 bases at J, with 10 bases between. The CDR3 coding sequence is TGTGCCAGCAGTGAGGGAGGGGGAGGCTACACCTTC. This encodes CASSEGGGGYTF.

The gene calls are TRBV7-2 and TRBJ2-1, with TRBD2 matching over 8 bases. CDR3 length: 15 residues. Germline-derived CDR1 and CDR2 are SGHTA and FQGNSA. V shed 5 bases, J shed 10 bases, and the junction held 13 bases outside the gene matches. The CDR3 DNA reads as TGTGCCAGCAGCCCCCGGACTAGCACCCAGGGGGAGCAGTTCTTC. Protein: CASSPRTSTQGEQFF. The variable domain in full, with the rest retrieved from reference TRBV7-2 and TRBJ2-1, is GAGVSQSPSNKVTEKGKDVELRCDPISGHTALYWYRQSLGQGLEFLIYFQGNSAPDKSGLPSDRFSAERTGGSVSTLTIQRTQQEDSAVYLCASSPRTSTQGEQFFGPGTRLTVL.

A single count supports this clone. CDR3 sequence (DNA): TGTGCCAGCAGCACCCGACTGGCTGGGGCCAACGTCCTGACTTTC. This codes for CASSTRLAGANVLTF. V is TRBV9 and J is TRBJ2-6; D is ambiguous. This CDR3 spans 15 amino acids. The V and J ends lost 4 bases and 2 bases respectively, with 10 bases between them. Germline V gives CDR1 SGDLS, CDR2 YYNGEE.

The genes are TRBV18 and TRBJ2-7, with D possibly TRBD1 on 5 matching bases. V was shortened by 2 bases and J by 3 bases, with 8 bases between the two germline ends. Germline values: CDR1 KGHSH, CDR2 LQKENI. The CDR3 contains 13 residues. DNA of the CDR3: TGTGCCAGCTCACCAACAGGAATCTACGAGCAGTACGTC. Translated: CASSPTGIYEQYV.

The sample holds a few counts of this clone. V and J are TRBV18 and TRBJ1-4; TRBD1 is a possible D gene (5 bases). This CDR3 has 18 residues. Germline V gene sequence: CDR1 KGHSH, CDR2 LQKENI. V lost 4 bases, J lost 0 bases, and 18 bases lay in between. The CDR3 DNA reads as TGTGCCAGCTCACGGTCCCCAGGCGGGGCCTCAACTAATGAAAAACTGTTTTTT. As protein: CASSRSPGGASTNEKLFF. The full variable domain, completed using reference TRBV18 and TRBJ1-4, is NAGVMQNPRHLVRRRGQEARLRCSPMKGHSHVYWYRQLPEEGLKFMVYLQKENIIDESGMPKERFSAEFPKEGPSILRIQQVVRGDSAAYFCASSRSPGGASTNEKLFFGSGTQLSVL.

The chain combines TRBV2 with TRBJ2-3, with D possibly TRBD2 on 5 matching bases. V lost 7 bases and J 2 bases, leaving 16 bases between the germline ends. This CDR3 region has 15 residues. Germline V lookup: CDR1 SNHLY, CDR2 FYNNEI. CDR3 in amino acids: CASKWEQSFTDTQYF. CDR3 sequence (DNA): TGTGCCAGCAAATGGGAGCAGTCCTTCACAGATACGCAGTATTTT.

The rearrangement uses TRBV30 and TRBJ1-1; 7 bases align to TRBD1. J lost 0 bases, V lost 4 bases, and 2 bases had no gene match. The CDR3 runs to 13 residues. Germline CDR1 GTSNPN, CDR2 SVGIG (reference sequence). CDR3 nucleotide sequence: TGTGCCTGGACCAGGGGGATGAACACTGAAGCTTTCTTT. As protein: CAWTRGMNTEAFF.

The sample holds a few counts of this clone. The chain carries TRBV27 and TRBJ2-1; D might be TRBD2 (6 bases). CDR3 length: 14 residues. V was trimmed by 5 bases and J by 8 bases, leaving 16 bases between them. Germline V gene sequence: CDR1 MNHEY, CDR2 SMNVEV (reference sequence). The CDR3 here is CASSIDGGVHEQFF. In DNA form, the CDR3 reads TGTGCCAGCAGTATCGACGGAGGGGTCCATGAGCAGTTCTTC.

There are a few counts of this clone. The gene calls are TRBV7-9 and TRBJ2-6; D gene uncertain. V gave up 8 bases and J gave up 0 bases, with 14 bases separating them. This CDR3 is 16 amino acids long. Germline lookup yields CDR1 SEHNR and CDR2 FQNEAQ (reference sequence). The CDR3 protein is CASVGKSGSGANVLTF. CDR3 sequence (DNA): TGTGCCAGCGTCGGAAAGTCGGGCTCTGGGGCCAACGTCCTGACTTTC.

This clone appeared a few times. J is TRBJ2-1 and V is TRBV4-3, with D perhaps TRBD2 (5 bases). The germline V gene has CDR1 LGHNA and CDR2 YSLEER. With 4 bases removed from V and 4 bases from J, the gap between germline ends came to 14 bases. This CDR3 is 15 amino acids long. CDR3 protein: CASSLLIPGYNEQFF. CDR3 DNA sequence: TGCGCCAGCAGCCTCCTTATCCCGGGGTACAATGAGCAGTTCTTC.

The V gene is TRBV27, the J gene TRBJ2-2, with 7 bases fitting TRBD1. The CDR3 contains 13 residues. The V segment lost 7 bases and the J segment 4 bases; nucleotides outside the gene matches: 3. In germline, CDR1 is MNHEY, CDR2 SMNVEV (reference sequence). The CDR3 loop is CASTRQGTGELFF. The CDR3 DNA reads as TGTGCCAGCACCAGACAGGGCACCGGGGAGCTGTTTTTT.

This sequence joins TRBV7-2 and TRBJ2-1, with 13 bases aligning to TRBD2. The CDR3 spans 18 residues. Germline-derived CDR1 and CDR2 are SGHTA and FQGNSA. Trimming removed 1 base from V and 9 bases from J; junction bases left unmatched: 12. CDR3 DNA: TGTGCCAGCAGCTTAGGGTTGATGGGACTAGCGGGATTGAGTGAGCAGTTCTTC. This encodes CASSLGLMGLAGLSEQFF.

This clone has just a few counts. V usage is TRBV12-5 and J usage is TRBJ1-1; 9 bases line up with TRBD1. This CDR3 region has 15 residues. Germline V gene data show CDR1 as LGHNT and CDR2 as FRNRAP. After removal of 4 bases from V and 8 bases from J, the junction contained 11 bases not matched to a gene. CDR3 sequence reads: CASGSTPGQGVEAFF. For the CDR3, the DNA is TGTGCTAGTGGTTCAACCCCGGGACAGGGAGTGGAAGCTTTCTTT. The full variable domain, rest sourced from reference TRBV12-5 and TRBJ1-1, is DARVTQTPRHKVTEMGQEVTMRCQPILGHNTVFWYRQTMMQGLELLAYFRNRAPLDDSGMPKDRFSAEMPDATLATLKIQPSEPRDSAVYFCASGSTPGQGVEAFFGQGTRLTVV.

The chain links TRBV18 to TRBJ1-5, with D unclear. CDR3 length equals 16 residues. Looked up from germline, CDR1 is KGHSH and CDR2 is LQKENI. Trimming cost V 1 base and J 6 bases, with 16 bases left between them. CDR3 nucleotides: TGTGCCAGCTCACCACGGTCAAGTCGGGAGGCTCAGCCCCAGCATTTT. Translated, it gives CASSPRSSREAQPQHF.

This clone was counted only a few times. The chain is built from TRBV7-7 and TRBJ2-3; 13 positions match TRBD2. There are 16 residues in the CDR3. V was pared by 5 bases and J by 4 bases, with 6 bases of the junction left unmatched. Germline V lookup: CDR1 SSHAT, CDR2 FNYEAQ (reference sequence). The DNA for the CDR3 is TGTGCCAGCAGCATTGGACTAGCGGGAGACGCAGATACGCAGTATTTT. Its protein product is CASSIGLAGDADTQYF.

This clone was seen once. This rearrangement joins TRBV18 to TRBJ1-2; 7 nucleotides line up with TRBD1. This CDR3 comprises 15 residues. The junction had 15 bases not matched to a gene; V was cut back by 6 bases and J by 8 bases. Per the germline V gene, CDR1 is KGHSH and CDR2 is LQKENI. The CDR3, as DNA: TGTGCCAGCTCGCCCAGTCTCGACAGGGAGCAAGGCTACACCTTC. It codes for CASSPSLDREQGYTF.

The J gene is TRBJ2-1, the V gene TRBV5-1, with 7 bases that match TRBD2. This CDR3 has 15 residues. Unmatched junction bases numbered 10, after V lost 0 bases and J lost 10 bases. In germline, CDR1 is SGHRS, CDR2 YFSETQ. Written as DNA, the CDR3 is TGCGCCAGCAGCTTGGCGATAGGGGAGGGGAGAGAGCAGTTCTTC. This sequence encodes CASSLAIGEGREQFF.

V usage is TRBV7-9 and J usage is TRBJ2-1, with D possibly being TRBD2 (6 bases). The CDR3 sequence is 18 residues long. CDR1 and CDR2 from the germline V gene are SEHNR and FQNEAQ (reference sequence). Deletions cut 3 bases from V and 4 bases from J, with 22 bases between. This CDR3 reads CASSFVDFRAGKYNEQFF. In DNA form, the CDR3 reads TGTGCCAGCAGCTTCGTTGACTTCCGGGCGGGAAAATACAATGAGCAGTTCTTC.

The V call is TRBV27, the J call TRBJ2-3; no definite D call. This CDR3 region has 15 residues. From germline, CDR1 is MNHEY and CDR2 SMNVEV (reference sequence). Trimming pared 5 bases from V and 2 bases from J, leaving 14 bases between. The CDR3 here is CASSPRQTFTDTQYF. DNA of the CDR3: TGTGCCAGCAGTCCCAGACAAACCTTCACAGATACGCAGTATTTT.

This clone occurred a few times. The chain uses TRBV28 and TRBJ1-5; weak D call: TRBD1 (5 bases). Germline CDR1 MDHEN, CDR2 SYDVKM. This CDR3 has 17 amino acids. V lost 9 bases and J lost 0, with 21 bases in between. CDR3 nucleotide sequence: TGTGCCAGTTCTAGCCCCGGGGGTGTCGGTAGCAATCAGCCCCAGCATTTT. Translated: CASSSPGGVGSNQPQHF.

The V and J genes are TRBV5-1 and TRBJ2-7; 7 bases align to TRBD2. The V and J ends lost 0 bases and 3 bases, in that order; junction bases with no gene match: 6. Germline V gives CDR1 SGHRS, CDR2 YFSETQ. The CDR3 loop spans 15 amino acids. The CDR3 nucleotides are TGCGCCAGCAGCTTGGCGGGACTATCGGACTACGAGCAGTACTTC. Protein: CASSLAGLSDYEQYF.

V is TRBV28 and J is TRBJ2-1; 12 bases fit TRBD2. V shed 2 bases and J 7 bases; nucleotides not matched to a gene: 9. CDR3 length equals 17 residues. Germline V gene data show CDR1 as MDHEN and CDR2 as SYDVKM. CDR3 sequence reads: CASSLARLAGVYNEQFF. The CDR3 nucleotides read TGTGCCAGCAGTTTAGCCCGACTAGCGGGAGTTTATAATGAGCAGTTCTTC. The whole variable domain, filled in from reference TRBV28 and TRBJ2-1, reads DVKVTQSSRYLVKRTGEKVFLECVQDMDHENMFWYRQDPGLGLRLIYFSYDVKMKEKGDIPEGYSVSREKKERFSLILESASTNQTSMYLCASSLARLAGVYNEQFFGPGTRLTVL.

This clone was observed a few times. The chain's CDR3 is CASSGGAGANVLTF. For the CDR3, the DNA is TGTGCCAGCAGTGGGGGCGCTGGGGCCAACGTCCTGACTTTC. The chain links TRBV2 to TRBJ2-6, with D tentatively TRBD1 (5 bases). Per germline, CDR1 SNHLY and CDR2 FYNNEI. The CDR3 runs 14 residues. Trimming cost V 4 bases and J 2 bases, with 6 bases left between them.